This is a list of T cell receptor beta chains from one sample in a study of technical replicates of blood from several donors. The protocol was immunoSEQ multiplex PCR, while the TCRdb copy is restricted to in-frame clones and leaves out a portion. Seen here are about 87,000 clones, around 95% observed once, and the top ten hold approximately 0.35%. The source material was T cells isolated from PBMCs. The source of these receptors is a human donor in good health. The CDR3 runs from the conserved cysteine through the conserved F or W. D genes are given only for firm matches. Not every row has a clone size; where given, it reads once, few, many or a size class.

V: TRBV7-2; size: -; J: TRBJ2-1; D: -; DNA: TGTGCCAGCAGCCTAACAGGCATGGCCTACAATGAGCAGTTCTTC; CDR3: CASSLTGMAYNEQFF
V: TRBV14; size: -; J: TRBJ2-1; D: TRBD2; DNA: TGTGCCAGCAGTTACGGACTAGCGGGAGCAGGAAGCAATGAGCAGTTCTTC; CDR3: CASSYGLAGAGSNEQFF
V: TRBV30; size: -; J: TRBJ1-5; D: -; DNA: TGTGCCTGGAGTGTATTGGGGACTAATCAGCCCCAGCATTTT; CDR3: CAWSVLGTNQPQHF
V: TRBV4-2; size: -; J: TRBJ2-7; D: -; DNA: TGTGCCAGCAGCCATTTGGGCGGGGACTACGAGCAGTACTTC; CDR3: CASSHLGGDYEQYF
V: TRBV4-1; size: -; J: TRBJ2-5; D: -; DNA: TGCGCCAGCAGCCAACCTATTGCTACAGGGACCCAGTACTTC; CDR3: CASSQPIATGTQYF
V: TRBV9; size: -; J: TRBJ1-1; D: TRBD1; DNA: TGTGCCAGCAGCGTCCGGGACAGGGTACCCCCTGAAGCTTTCTTT; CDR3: CASSVRDRVPPEAFF
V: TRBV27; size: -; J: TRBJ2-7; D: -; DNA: TGTGCCAGCAGTTGGGCCCCAAGTACCTACGAGCAGTACTTC; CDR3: CASSWAPSTYEQYF
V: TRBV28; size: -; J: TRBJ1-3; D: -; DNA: TGTGCCACACTTAACTCTGGAAACACCATATATTTT; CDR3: CATLNSGNTIYF
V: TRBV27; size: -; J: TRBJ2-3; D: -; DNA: TGTGCCAGCATCCTTCAGGGGACCGATACGCAGTATTTT; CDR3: CASILQGTDTQYF
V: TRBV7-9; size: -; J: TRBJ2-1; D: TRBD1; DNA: TGTGCCAGCAGCCCGCGGGACAGGTACAATGAGCAGTTCTTC; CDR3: CASSPRDRYNEQFF
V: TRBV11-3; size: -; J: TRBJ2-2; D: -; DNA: TGTGCCAGCAGCTTAGGCTCAGTAAATACCGGGGAGCTGTTTTTT; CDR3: CASSLGSVNTGELFF
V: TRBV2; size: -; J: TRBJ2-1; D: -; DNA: TGTGCCAGCAGTGAATTCCAGGGCCCCCCGGCGTTCTTC; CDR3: CASSEFQGPPAFF
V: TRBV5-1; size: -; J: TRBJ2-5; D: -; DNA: TGCGCCAGCAGCGCGGGAACCGGCCTCGGCCAAGAGACCCAGTACTTC; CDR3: CASSAGTGLGQETQYF
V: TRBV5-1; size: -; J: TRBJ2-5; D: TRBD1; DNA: TGCGCCAGCAGCCCGGAAGGACAGGGGCAAGAGACCCAGTACTTC; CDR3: CASSPEGQGQETQYF
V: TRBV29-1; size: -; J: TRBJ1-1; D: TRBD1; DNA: TGCAGCGTAAGGACAGGGGACACTGAAGCTTTCTTT; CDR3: CSVRTGDTEAFF
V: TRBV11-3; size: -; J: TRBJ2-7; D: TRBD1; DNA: TGTGCCAGCAGCTCTAATCCAGGGGGCTACGAGCAGTACTTC; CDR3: CASSSNPGGYEQYF
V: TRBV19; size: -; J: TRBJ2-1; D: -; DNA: TGTGCCAGTACCTATGGGCCTGGACTGAACGATGAGCAGTTCTTC; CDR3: CASTYGPGLNDEQFF
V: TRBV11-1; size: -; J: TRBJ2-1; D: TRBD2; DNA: TGTGCCAGCAGCTTAGGTAGCGGGAGCTCGTATGAGCAGTTCTTC; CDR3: CASSLGSGSSYEQFF
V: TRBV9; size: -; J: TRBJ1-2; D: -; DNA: TGTGCCAGCAGCGTAGACCAGGGGCACTATGGCTACACCTTC; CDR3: CASSVDQGHYGYTF
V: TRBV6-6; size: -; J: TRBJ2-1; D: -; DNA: TGTGCCAGCAGTTACTCATTAGCGGAGTCCTACAATGAGCAGTTCTTC; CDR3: CASSYSLAESYNEQFF
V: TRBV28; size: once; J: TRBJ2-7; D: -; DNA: TGTGCCAGCGGCCACCGTTGGGAGCAGTACTTC; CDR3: CASGHRWEQYF
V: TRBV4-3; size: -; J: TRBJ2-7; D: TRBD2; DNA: TGCGCCAGCAGCCAAGATGTGGGACTAGCGGGAAACTACGAGCAGTACTTC; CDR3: CASSQDVGLAGNYEQYF
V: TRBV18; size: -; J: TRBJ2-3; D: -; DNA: TGTGCCAGCTCACCGAGTGGGTGGGCCGATACGCAGTATTTT; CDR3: CASSPSGWADTQYF
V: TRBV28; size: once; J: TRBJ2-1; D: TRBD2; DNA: TGTGCCAGCAGTGGGGCGGGAGAAGGATTGGGCAATGAGCAGTTCTTC; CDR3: CASSGAGEGLGNEQFF
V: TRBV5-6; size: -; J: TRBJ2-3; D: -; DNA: TGTGCCAGCAGCTTGGGAGTCAGGGAGTGGGGGGACACAGATACGCAGTATTTT; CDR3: CASSLGVREWGDTDTQYF
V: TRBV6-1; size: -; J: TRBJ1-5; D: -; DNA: TGTGCCAGCAGTGAACAGGGCAATCAGCCCCAGCATTTT; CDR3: CASSEQGNQPQHF
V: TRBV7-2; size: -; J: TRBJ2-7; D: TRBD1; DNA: TGTGCCAGCAGCTTTGGACAGGGGGCCCAGTCCTCCTACGAGCAGTACTTC; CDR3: CASSFGQGAQSSYEQYF
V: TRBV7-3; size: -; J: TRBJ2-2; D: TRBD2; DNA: TGTGCCAGCAGCTCCTCGGGAGCGGGACCCGGGGAGCTGTTTTTT; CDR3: CASSSSGAGPGELFF
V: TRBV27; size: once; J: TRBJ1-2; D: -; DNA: TGTGCCAGCAGTATGGGAGATGGCTATGGCTACACCTTC; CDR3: CASSMGDGYGYTF
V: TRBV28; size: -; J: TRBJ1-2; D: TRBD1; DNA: TGTGCCAGCAGTTTACAGGGGGCGGGGGATCATGGCTACACCTTC; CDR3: CASSLQGAGDHGYTF
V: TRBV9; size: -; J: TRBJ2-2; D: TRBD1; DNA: TGTGCCAGCAGCGTAGGGGACAGGGTTCATACCGGGGAGCTGTTTTTT; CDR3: CASSVGDRVHTGELFF
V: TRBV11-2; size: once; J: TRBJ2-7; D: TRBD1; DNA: TGTGCCAGCAGCTTAGATAAGTTTGGGACAGGGCAGTACTTC; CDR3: CASSLDKFGTGQYF
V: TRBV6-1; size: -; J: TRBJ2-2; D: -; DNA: TGTGCCAGCAGCCTGGGGGCAGTACACACCGGGGAGCTGTTTTTT; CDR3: CASSLGAVHTGELFF
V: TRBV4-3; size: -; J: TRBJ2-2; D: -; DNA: TGCGCCAGCAGCCAAGAGTGGGTTGCGGGGAACACCGGGGAGCTGTTTTTT; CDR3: CASSQEWVAGNTGELFF
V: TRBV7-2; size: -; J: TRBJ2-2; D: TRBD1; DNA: TGTGCCAGCAGCTTAAAAGGGGGCGTTGTCACCGGGGAGCTGTTTTTT; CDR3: CASSLKGGVVTGELFF
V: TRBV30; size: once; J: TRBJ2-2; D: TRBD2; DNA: TGTGCCTGTCAAGGACTAGCGTTTACCGGGGAGCTGTTTTTT; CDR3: CACQGLAFTGELFF
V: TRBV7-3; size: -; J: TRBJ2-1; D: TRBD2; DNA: TGTGCCAGCAGCTTAGCGGGAGCCCACAATGAGCAGTTCTTC; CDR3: CASSLAGAHNEQFF
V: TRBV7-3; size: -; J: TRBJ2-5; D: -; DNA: TGTGCCAGCAGCCCTACTAGCACGGAGACCCAGTACTTC; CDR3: CASSPTSTETQYF
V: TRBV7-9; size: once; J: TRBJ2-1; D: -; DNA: TGTGCCAGCAGCTTCGCAGGGGGGAACAATGAGCAGTTCTTC; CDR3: CASSFAGGNNEQFF
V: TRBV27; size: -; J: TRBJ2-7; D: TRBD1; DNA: TGTGCCAGCAGTTGGACAGGGGGTGGCTACGAGCAGTACTTC; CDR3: CASSWTGGGYEQYF
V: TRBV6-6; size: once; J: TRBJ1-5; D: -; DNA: TGTGCCAGCAGTTACAACAGGGATCAGCCCCAGCATTTT; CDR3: CASSYNRDQPQHF
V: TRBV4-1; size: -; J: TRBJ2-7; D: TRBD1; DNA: TGCGCCAGCAGCCAAGCCGGGACAGGGGACTACGAGCAGTACTTC; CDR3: CASSQAGTGDYEQYF
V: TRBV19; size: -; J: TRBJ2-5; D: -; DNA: TGTGCCAGTAGTATAGCAGGGAGGGAGACCCAGTACTTC; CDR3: CASSIAGRETQYF
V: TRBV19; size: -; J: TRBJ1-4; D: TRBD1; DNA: TGTGCCAGTAGTATAGATTACGGACAGGGCGCAACTAATGAAAAACTGTTTTTT; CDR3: CASSIDYGQGATNEKLFF
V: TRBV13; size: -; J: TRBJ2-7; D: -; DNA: TGTGCCAGCAGCCTAGCGTCGGGTTACGAGCAGTACTTC; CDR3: CASSLASGYEQYF
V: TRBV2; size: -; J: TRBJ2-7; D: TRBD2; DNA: TGTGCCAGCACCCTAGCGGGAGAGGGCTACGAGCAGTACTTC; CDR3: CASTLAGEGYEQYF
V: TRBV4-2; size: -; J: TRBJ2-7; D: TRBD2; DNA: TGTGCCAGCAGCGCTACCGGGACTAGGCCCTACGAGCAGTACTTC; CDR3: CASSATGTRPYEQYF
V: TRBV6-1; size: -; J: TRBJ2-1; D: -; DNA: TGTGCCAGCAGTGAGCTCGGGAAGGGCAGTGAGCAGTTCTTC; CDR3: CASSELGKGSEQFF
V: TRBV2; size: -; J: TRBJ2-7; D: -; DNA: TGTGCCAGCAGTACCTCTGGTGGGCCCTACGAGCAGTACTTC; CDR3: CASSTSGGPYEQYF
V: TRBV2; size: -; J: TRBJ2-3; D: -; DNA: TGTGCCAGCGAGCTCGCTAGCGGAGGGGGAACAGATACGCAGTATTTT; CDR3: CASELASGGGTDTQYF